Listed below are T cell receptor beta chains from one sample, sequenced in a study of long-term antiretroviral therapy in people with HIV. Repertoires were generated with immunoSEQ multiplex PCR, while TCRdb's copy carries only in-frame clones and drops some. The repertoire holds around 29,000 clones, with 75% to 85% as singletons. The source was unsorted PBMCs, collected 0.3 years after starting antiretroviral therapy. These receptors all come from a man aged 35 to 55 with HIV. Both conserved end residues are part of each CDR3.

j_call v_call cdr3_aa
TRBJ1-2 TRBV15 CATSGATSIGYTF
TRBJ1-1 TRBV4-3 CASSPGDRDGTEAFF
- TRBV29-1 CSVGERVEQYF
TRBJ2-3 TRBV5-4 CASSLQLRSRADTQYF
TRBJ1-2 TRBV29-1 CSVLESGGYTF
TRBJ2-7 TRBV27 CASKTGGPIYEQYF
TRBJ1-6 TRBV5-4 CASSLAQGRNSPLHF
TRBJ1-1 TRBV21-1 CASSKGTLGGFGNTEAFF
TRBJ1-5 TRBV10-3 CAISARDDQPQHF
TRBJ2-2 TRBV9 CASSPRLAGGPGELFF
TRBJ2-1 TRBV15 CATSRTSGIDEQFF
TRBJ1-2 TRBV29-1 CSVEGTPMGGYTF
TRBJ2-7 TRBV7-2 CASSLENRGRGEQYF
TRBJ2-7 TRBV6-5 CASRDPDRNEQYF
TRBJ2-7 TRBV28 CASSPGLASQYF
TRBJ2-6 TRBV29-1 CSVDLQAGANVLTF
TRBJ1-5 TRBV28 CASSLGGTTQPQHF
TRBJ2-1 TRBV5-4 CASSFEREGRNEQFF